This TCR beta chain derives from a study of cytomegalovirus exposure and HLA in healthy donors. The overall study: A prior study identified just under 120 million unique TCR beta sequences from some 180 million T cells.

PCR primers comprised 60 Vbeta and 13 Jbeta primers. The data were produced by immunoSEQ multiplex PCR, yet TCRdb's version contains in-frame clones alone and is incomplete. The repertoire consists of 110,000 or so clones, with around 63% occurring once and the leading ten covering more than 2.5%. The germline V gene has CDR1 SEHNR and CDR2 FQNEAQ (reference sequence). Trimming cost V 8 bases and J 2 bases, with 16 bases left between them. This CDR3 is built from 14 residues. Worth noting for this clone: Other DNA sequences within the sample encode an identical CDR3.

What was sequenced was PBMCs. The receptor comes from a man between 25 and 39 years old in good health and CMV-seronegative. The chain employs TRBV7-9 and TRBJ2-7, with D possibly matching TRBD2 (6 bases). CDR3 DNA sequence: TGTGCCAGCTCTCTGGGGGGTCGAACCTACGAGCAGTACTTC. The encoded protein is CASSLGGRTYEQYF.